Listed below are T cell receptor beta chains from one sample, sequenced in a study of cytomegalovirus exposure and HLA in healthy donors. Measured with immunoSEQ multiplex PCR; TCRdb has only the in-frame clones, and not every one. The sample has about 180,000 clones; around 80% are singletons. The sample comprised PBMCs. The source of these receptors is an older woman in good health and CMV-seropositive. The conserved cysteine and the conserved F or W are not part of the CDR3 here.

CDR3	V	J
ASRSASSGLEETQY	TRBV19	TRBJ2-5
ASSEGLAGTYEQY	TRBV2	TRBJ2-7
ASSLDQSGTGYNEQF	TRBV11-2	TRBJ2-1
ATSRTDRGELRAGELF	TRBV15	TRBJ2-2
ASSHFGQPEAF	TRBV4-3	TRBJ1-1
ASNDRGYSNQPQH	TRBV27	TRBJ1-5
ASSIQGGYTEAF	TRBV19	TRBJ1-1
ASSPNIGAGAETQY	TRBV5-4	TRBJ2-5
SARQVGGYT	TRBV20-1	TRBJ1-2
ASSEAATNYEQY	TRBV6-1	TRBJ2-7
ATQLTGDEELF	TRBV10-3	TRBJ1-4
ASSPRVAGPHEQY	TRBV9	TRBJ2-7
ASSGLGQGVGETQY	TRBV7-3	TRBJ2-5
ASSLGLASHEQY	TRBV7-2	TRBJ2-7
ASNEYGRQTEAF	TRBV25-1	TRBJ1-1
ASSESRAPAF	TRBV27	TRBJ1-1
ASTPGRAVAVEAF	TRBV6-6	TRBJ1-1
ASSSRRNEKLF	TRBV6-5	TRBJ1-4
ASRSGGQNSPLH	TRBV6-5	TRBJ1-6
ASSLPSTRYTEAF	TRBV28	TRBJ1-1
ASSQDRAGGRETQY	TRBV4-2	TRBJ2-5
ASSLAPGQGTNEQF	TRBV5-1	TRBJ2-1
ASGTDSNQPQH	TRBV2	TRBJ1-5
SVADRYYEQY	TRBV29-1	TRBJ2-7
ASSTRYGDLLAYF	TRBV19	TRBJ2-1
ASSLLSGRGPGELF	TRBV27	TRBJ2-2
ATSRGLRGPSTDTQY	TRBV15	TRBJ2-3
ASSPSGWNQPQH	TRBV18	TRBJ1-5
ASSPRRVTDTQY	TRBV7-3	TRBJ2-3
ASSRDGQDTEAF	TRBV5-1	TRBJ1-1
ASSQDWGGEEKLF	TRBV4-3	TRBJ1-4
ASSQDTPGTGAGNTIY	TRBV4-3	TRBJ1-3
ASSPWGGMTGELF	TRBV5-1	TRBJ2-2
ASSLMGGAISEQF	TRBV7-3	TRBJ2-1
ASSLVGRGNGYGYT	TRBV5-4	TRBJ1-2
ASSLASQGRREQY	TRBV7-9	TRBJ2-7
ASSLAAGANEQY	TRBV7-9	TRBJ2-7
AWEPGGPGNTIY	TRBV30	TRBJ1-3
AWKQKGQPEGPQH	TRBV30	TRBJ1-5
ASSFYQGSGAEAF	TRBV5-5	TRBJ1-1
ASSLSRGYEKLF	TRBV28	TRBJ1-4
ASRKDTYEQY	TRBV7-9	TRBJ2-7
ASSFGQGDGYT	TRBV7-9	TRBJ1-2
ASLPGQGAGQPQH	TRBV19	TRBJ1-5
ASSPRTGRYNEQF	TRBV28	TRBJ2-1
ASTRVGGANEQF	TRBV11-2	TRBJ2-1
ASSRTGGKETEAF	TRBV27	TRBJ1-1
ASSRRRGSYEQY	TRBV23-1	TRBJ2-7
ASTSRQGAGYEQY	TRBV28	TRBJ2-7
ASSSTLAAQETQY	TRBV7-9	TRBJ2-5
ASSPGQGVYEQY	TRBV18	TRBJ2-7
ASSQGGGGELF	TRBV4-1	TRBJ2-2
ASSLATGDEQY	TRBV5-1	TRBJ2-7
ASSGGVRSQTYEQY	TRBV7-2	.
AISGPYEQY	TRBV10-3	TRBJ2-7
ASTTQDRVNEKLF	TRBV5-1	TRBJ1-4
ASMSRLKSYEQY	TRBV28	TRBJ2-7
ASSLASDRGYGYT	TRBV28	TRBJ1-2
ASSSPGTGGEKLF	TRBV27	TRBJ1-4
ATRRRDTYNSPLH	TRBV15	TRBJ1-6